This T cell receptor (beta chain) was identified in a study of T cells expressing NK-cell markers. Scientists made TCR beta cDNA using 5'RACE template switching with UMIs. TCRdb re-called the 5' RACE reads and gives one entry per CDR3 protein, without DNA. The clone table shows approximately 440,000 distinct CDR3 sequences, with the ten largest holding roughly 1.4%. The germline V gene encodes CDR1 MGHRA and CDR2 YSYEKL. There are 15 residues in the CDR3. This sequence joins TRBV4-1 and TRBJ1-4; TCRdb selects TRBD1, and the lack of DNA leaves this call unchecked. The sequence derives from a woman aged 50 to 65 in good health. Sequencing was carried out using blood T cells: a sorted CD56 or NKG2C T cell subset, CD4+ or CD8+ T cells, or bulk PBMC T cells (not recorded which). The chain's CDR3 is CASSQGAGSNEKLFF.